This TCR beta chain appears in the sequencing data of a study of T-cell memory formation after mild COVID-19. Study-level points and caveats: Some SARS-CoV-2-responding clones were already detected in memory before infection. Proof of SARS-CoV-2 specificity was absent for the second-wave clones that crested on day 37.

Constant-segment primers served in 5'RACE that generated TCR alpha and TCR beta cDNA libraries bearing sample barcodes and UMIs. TCRdb processed the 5' RACE reads anew with MiXCR; each CDR3 protein has one entry. The sample carries a few hundred thousand distinct CDR3 sequences, roughly 15% recorded once. Germline assignment: CDR1 MNHEY and CDR2 SVGAGI. CDR3 length equals 16 residues. V lost 2 bases to trimming and J lost 2 bases, with 15 bases between them. On this clonotype: Its antigen is undetermined.

The chain joins TRBV6-5 to TRBJ2-5; D unclear. The sample taken for sequencing was PBMCs or a T cell subset sorted from them (not recorded which). The source of this sequence is a man younger than 35 who had mild COVID-19 (a few samples of this study predate the infection). Cell type and time point are not known. The CDR3 DNA follows: TGTGCCAGCAGTTACGCCCATTCTCCGCTTCAAGAGACCCAGTACTTC. Translation gives CASSYAHSPLQETQYF.